The clone carrying this T cell receptor (beta chain) is termed medium-sized. The target antigen is unknown. The treatment here: roughly ten-day PBMC culture with coronavirus spike peptide pools or control peptides (ViraFEST assay). ViraFEST sequenced TCRs after peptide-pool expansion of antigen-specific T cells. The data are from a study of vaccination and CD4 T cells after COVID-19. Study overall: Overlapping spike peptides from SARS-CoV-2, HCoV-NL63, HCoV-OC43 and HCoV-229E served to stimulate the cells.

Findings of the study overall: The authors studied relatively few convalescent patients and analyzed no early post-infection timepoints.

Per the germline V gene, CDR1 is SGHTA and CDR2 is FQGTGA. The CDR3 is made up of 13 amino acids. V lost 5 bases, J lost 0 bases, and 6 bases lay in between. The Oncomine TCR Beta short-read assay sequenced DNA from cultured CD4+ T cells. Each CDR3 protein gets one entry after TCRdb re-called the PCR reads with MiXCR. The data contain some 7,000 distinct CDR3 sequences, roughly 20% of them singletons. This clonotype was obtained from a human donor who had recovered from COVID-19. The chain recombines TRBV7-3 with TRBJ2-3; D gene uncertain. Specimen: CD4+ T cells from blood, cultured in vitro, collected after SARS-CoV-2 vaccination. Written as DNA, the CDR3 is TGTGCCAGCAGCGAACCGAGCACAGATACGCAGTATTTT. Residues: CASSEPSTDTQYF.